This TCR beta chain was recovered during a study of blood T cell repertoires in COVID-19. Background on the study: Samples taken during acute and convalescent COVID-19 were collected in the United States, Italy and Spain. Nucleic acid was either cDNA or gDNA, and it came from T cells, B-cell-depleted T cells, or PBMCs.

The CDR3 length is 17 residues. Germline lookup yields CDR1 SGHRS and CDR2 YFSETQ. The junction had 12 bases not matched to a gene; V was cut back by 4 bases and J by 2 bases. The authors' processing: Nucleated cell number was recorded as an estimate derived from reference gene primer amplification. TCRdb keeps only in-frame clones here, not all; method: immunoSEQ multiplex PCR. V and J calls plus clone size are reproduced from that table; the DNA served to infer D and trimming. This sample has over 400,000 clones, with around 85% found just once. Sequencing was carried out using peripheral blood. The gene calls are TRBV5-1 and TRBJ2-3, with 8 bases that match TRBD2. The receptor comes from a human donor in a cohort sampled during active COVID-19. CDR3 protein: CASSPLGIAGITDTQYF. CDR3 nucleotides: TGCGCCAGCAGCCCTTTGGGGATAGCGGGGATCACAGATACGCAGTATTTT.